What follows is one T cell receptor (beta chain) and its context. The record originates from a study of OX40 agonist ivuxolimab in advanced cancers. The overall study: Treatment received earlier with anti-PD-1, anti-PD-L1 or anti-CTLA-4 agents was allowed, and over 30% had some.

The CDR3 consists of 13 residues. CDR1 and CDR2 (germline): GTSNPN, SVGIG (reference sequence). Trimming shortened V by 0 bases and J by 1 base, and 5 bases separated the two germline ends. Repertoires were generated with immunoSEQ multiplex PCR, while TCRdb's copy carries only in-frame clones and drops some. The sample comprises about 30,000 clones, approximately 81% of which are singletons, and approximately 15% rests with the top ten. The sequencing used CD4+ or CD8+ T cells sorted from blood, collected in a trial of the OX40 agonist ivuxolimab. This chain uses TRBV30 with TRBJ2-3, with D uncertain. This clonotype originated in an adult with an advanced solid tumor such as melanoma, head and neck, liver or kidney cancer. The CDR3 region has the DNA TGTGCCTGGAGTGTACGCGGCACAGATACGCAGTATTTT. Its translation: CAWSVRGTDTQYF.